The following is a T cell receptor beta chain sequence with its context. The antigen is undetermined. The data were taken from a study of cytomegalovirus exposure and HLA in healthy donors. Study results and limitations: CMV serostatus was the sole immune exposure data available. Using the classifier, cytomegalovirus status was reportedly diagnosed with high specificity and sensitivity.

V was cut by 2 bases and J by 0 bases, with 17 bases left in between. CDR3 size: 18 residues. CDR1 MNHNS and CDR2 SASEGT come from the germline V gene. The primer mix had 60 Vbeta and 13 Jbeta primers. TCRdb's copy holds only in-frame clones and misses some; the assay was immunoSEQ multiplex PCR. The data contain roughly 120,000 clones, around 77% of them singletons. The rearrangement uses TRBV6-1 and TRBJ2-4; possible D gene TRBD2, 5 bases. This receptor was identified in a woman in her forties in good health and CMV-seropositive. The material sequenced was PBMCs. CDR3 residues: CASSEFAITRTAKNIQYF. The CDR3, as DNA: TGTGCCAGCAGTGAATTCGCGATCACTAGGACAGCCAAAAACATTCAGTACTTC.